The T cell receptor (beta chain) described here comes from a study of shared clonotypes between healthy human individuals (dated by TCRdb to the early 2020s). Broadly, across the study: A couple of women and a few men aged 18 to 49 years were included in the cohort. Per donor, leukapheresis produced somewhere between about 0.9 and 10 billion PBMCs. To estimate repertoire size and how much clonotype sharing occurs between individuals, the study deeply sequenced the blood TCR repertoires of five healthy adults. Per donor, three plates each were used for CD4 naive and CD4 memory, two for CD8 naive, and one for CD8 memory. Libraries were prepared and TCR repertoires were sequenced by different laboratories using diverse techniques, in order to increase sequencing depth and limit assay-specific biases.

Healthy HIV-negative adults with no recently reported acute infections or vaccinations were included as donors. Every donor was a Caucasian adult living in Nashville, Tennessee, USA. CD4+ T cells were enriched by magnetic negative selection; naive cells were then positively selected on CD45RA, and the negative fraction formed the memory subset. Blood was collected by leukapheresis, and PBMCs were isolated by Ficoll-Histopaque density gradient centrifugation and then cryopreserved in liquid nitrogen vapor phase. Purity and quantity of every magnetically sorted T cell population were checked by analytical flow cytometry. Each sorted fraction had its genomic DNA isolated and then quantified by UV absorbance on a Nanodrop 2000c. TCR CDR3 regions were amplified from genomic DNA by multiplex PCR using the deep immunoSEQ assay. For each cell subset, the extracted genomic DNA was distributed evenly across all wells of several immunoSEQ 96-well plates, and each plate served as one replicate. For sorted subsets, 200 to 250 ng of genomic DNA, equivalent to 25,000 to 30,000 T cell genomes, went into each replicate PCR. Purified libraries were measured with a Qubit 3.0 fluorometer, size-checked on a Bioanalyzer 2100, and measured again with the KAPA Library Quantification kit. Every immunoSEQ 96-well plate was sequenced on a dedicated single-read 150-cycle Illumina NextSeq 550 flow cell. On the authors' methods: Because the immunoSEQ output included only junctional sequences and no quality scores, the filtering could not be the same as the filtering used for full-length reads. To assign V/J genes and CDR3, sequences were annotated using PyIR, a Python wrapper for IgBLAST v1.9, with IMGT germline references. Any read was removed if the V/J assignment was weak (E-value above 1e-6), the CDR3 was missing, or the read contained stop codons, out-of-frame junctions, or ambiguous translated residues. V3J clonotypes were defined as sequences sharing the same inferred V gene, J gene, and CDR3 amino acid sequence. Percentage overlap between repertoires was calculated by dividing the number of shared unique clonotypes by the size of the smaller repertoire. Richness of each repertoire was evaluated using RTK rarefaction, the Chao1 estimator, and Recon v2.1 estimates of unobserved clonotypes. For all TCRbeta clonotypes obtained by the gDNA method from a few donors, generation probabilities were computed with OLGA. TCRdb provides this immuneACCESS table in a form limited to in-frame rearrangements. Some clones are lacking; in checked studies, under half of them reflect an unresolved V gene, and why the rest are absent is not known. For V, J and clone size, that table is used; D and trimming come from the DNA. Present in this sample are about 230,000 clones, about 69% of which were seen just once. Around 10% of the sample belongs to the ten largest clones.

Comments on this clone: Its cognate antigen has yet to be identified. One end of the junction is discordant with germline, which a read error may explain.

Results the study describes overall, beyond this receptor: Higher generation probabilities were observed for clonotypes shared by all four sorted-subset donors than for non-shared clonotypes. Pairwise subsampling led to the expectation that sequencing depth would affect the degree of clonotype sharing among donors. When a handful of donors were compared, the shared fraction of clonotypes was around 5.1% for naive CD4, roughly 3.3% for naive CD8, more than 2% for memory CD4, and 0.35% to 0.4% for memory CD8. The genetic and exposure-history diversity represented was limited by the small number of donors. Naive subsets generally had larger estimated clonotype richness than memory subsets. Only blood was sampled, and tissue TCR repertoires likely differ from those in blood. Even with the large sequencing depth, rarefaction of the sorted-subset datasets indicated that sequencing was incomplete.

The CDR1 and CDR2 encoded by the germline V gene are SGHRS and YFSETQ. The CDR3 sequence holds 14 residues, the cysteine and phenylalanine included. Left in the record is the CDR3 DNA by itself, 42 bases read in frame from the first base. The sequencing sample was made of memory CD4+ T cells sorted from blood. The intended sense of this specimen's cell subset or site label: CD45RA-negative fraction. The TCR sequence derives from a man younger than 40 in good health. The rearrangement joined TRBV5-1 to TRBJ2-1; 9 bases in the middle match TRBD1. The DNA is as follows: TGCGCCAGCAGCTTGGGGGGACAGGGTCTCCCGGGGCTCTTC. It translates to CASSLGGQGLPGLF.